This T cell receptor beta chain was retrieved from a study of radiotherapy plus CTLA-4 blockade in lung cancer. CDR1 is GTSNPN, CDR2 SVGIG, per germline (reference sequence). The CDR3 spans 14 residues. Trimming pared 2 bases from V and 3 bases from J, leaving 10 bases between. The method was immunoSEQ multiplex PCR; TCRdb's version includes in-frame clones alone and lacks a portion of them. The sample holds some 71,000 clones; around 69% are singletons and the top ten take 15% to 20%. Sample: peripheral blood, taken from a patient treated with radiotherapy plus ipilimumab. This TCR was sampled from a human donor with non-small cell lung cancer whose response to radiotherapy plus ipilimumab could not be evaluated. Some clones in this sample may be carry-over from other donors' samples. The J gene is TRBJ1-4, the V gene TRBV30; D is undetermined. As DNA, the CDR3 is TGTGCCTGGAGTTCCGGGTCCGCTAATGAAAAACTGTTTTTT. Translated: CAWSSGSANEKLFF.